The text below deals with one TCR beta chain. As yet, its antigen is unknown. This record belongs to a study of blood T cells in healthy people across ages. Primers used in a second PCR of roughly 6 to 11 cycles were a sample-barcoded 5' primer and a J-beta primer mix. From the 5' RACE reads, TCRdb called clonotypes with MiXCR, one entry per CDR3 protein. The repertoire includes around 990,000 distinct CDR3 sequences, 25% of them detected once, and around 0.75% sits in the top ten. Study results and caveats: A strong correlation was found between TCR beta diversity and the percentage of naive T cells. Older individuals had lower TCR beta diversity per million T cells (the decline was roughly linear).

These data also formed part of another study, on T cells of mothers and their children.

This receptor was identified in a girl aged 2 to 9 in good health. Sequences were obtained from blood.

CDR3 DNA: TGTGCCAGCAGTTTTGAGGGACTAGTCATCAATGAGCAGTTCTTC. As protein: CASSFEGLVINEQFF. This chain uses TRBV12-3 or TRBV12-4 with TRBJ2-1, with 8 bases that match TRBD2. Germline trimming cut 3 bases from V and 6 bases from J; bases unmatched to any gene: 7. The CDR3 runs 15 residues.